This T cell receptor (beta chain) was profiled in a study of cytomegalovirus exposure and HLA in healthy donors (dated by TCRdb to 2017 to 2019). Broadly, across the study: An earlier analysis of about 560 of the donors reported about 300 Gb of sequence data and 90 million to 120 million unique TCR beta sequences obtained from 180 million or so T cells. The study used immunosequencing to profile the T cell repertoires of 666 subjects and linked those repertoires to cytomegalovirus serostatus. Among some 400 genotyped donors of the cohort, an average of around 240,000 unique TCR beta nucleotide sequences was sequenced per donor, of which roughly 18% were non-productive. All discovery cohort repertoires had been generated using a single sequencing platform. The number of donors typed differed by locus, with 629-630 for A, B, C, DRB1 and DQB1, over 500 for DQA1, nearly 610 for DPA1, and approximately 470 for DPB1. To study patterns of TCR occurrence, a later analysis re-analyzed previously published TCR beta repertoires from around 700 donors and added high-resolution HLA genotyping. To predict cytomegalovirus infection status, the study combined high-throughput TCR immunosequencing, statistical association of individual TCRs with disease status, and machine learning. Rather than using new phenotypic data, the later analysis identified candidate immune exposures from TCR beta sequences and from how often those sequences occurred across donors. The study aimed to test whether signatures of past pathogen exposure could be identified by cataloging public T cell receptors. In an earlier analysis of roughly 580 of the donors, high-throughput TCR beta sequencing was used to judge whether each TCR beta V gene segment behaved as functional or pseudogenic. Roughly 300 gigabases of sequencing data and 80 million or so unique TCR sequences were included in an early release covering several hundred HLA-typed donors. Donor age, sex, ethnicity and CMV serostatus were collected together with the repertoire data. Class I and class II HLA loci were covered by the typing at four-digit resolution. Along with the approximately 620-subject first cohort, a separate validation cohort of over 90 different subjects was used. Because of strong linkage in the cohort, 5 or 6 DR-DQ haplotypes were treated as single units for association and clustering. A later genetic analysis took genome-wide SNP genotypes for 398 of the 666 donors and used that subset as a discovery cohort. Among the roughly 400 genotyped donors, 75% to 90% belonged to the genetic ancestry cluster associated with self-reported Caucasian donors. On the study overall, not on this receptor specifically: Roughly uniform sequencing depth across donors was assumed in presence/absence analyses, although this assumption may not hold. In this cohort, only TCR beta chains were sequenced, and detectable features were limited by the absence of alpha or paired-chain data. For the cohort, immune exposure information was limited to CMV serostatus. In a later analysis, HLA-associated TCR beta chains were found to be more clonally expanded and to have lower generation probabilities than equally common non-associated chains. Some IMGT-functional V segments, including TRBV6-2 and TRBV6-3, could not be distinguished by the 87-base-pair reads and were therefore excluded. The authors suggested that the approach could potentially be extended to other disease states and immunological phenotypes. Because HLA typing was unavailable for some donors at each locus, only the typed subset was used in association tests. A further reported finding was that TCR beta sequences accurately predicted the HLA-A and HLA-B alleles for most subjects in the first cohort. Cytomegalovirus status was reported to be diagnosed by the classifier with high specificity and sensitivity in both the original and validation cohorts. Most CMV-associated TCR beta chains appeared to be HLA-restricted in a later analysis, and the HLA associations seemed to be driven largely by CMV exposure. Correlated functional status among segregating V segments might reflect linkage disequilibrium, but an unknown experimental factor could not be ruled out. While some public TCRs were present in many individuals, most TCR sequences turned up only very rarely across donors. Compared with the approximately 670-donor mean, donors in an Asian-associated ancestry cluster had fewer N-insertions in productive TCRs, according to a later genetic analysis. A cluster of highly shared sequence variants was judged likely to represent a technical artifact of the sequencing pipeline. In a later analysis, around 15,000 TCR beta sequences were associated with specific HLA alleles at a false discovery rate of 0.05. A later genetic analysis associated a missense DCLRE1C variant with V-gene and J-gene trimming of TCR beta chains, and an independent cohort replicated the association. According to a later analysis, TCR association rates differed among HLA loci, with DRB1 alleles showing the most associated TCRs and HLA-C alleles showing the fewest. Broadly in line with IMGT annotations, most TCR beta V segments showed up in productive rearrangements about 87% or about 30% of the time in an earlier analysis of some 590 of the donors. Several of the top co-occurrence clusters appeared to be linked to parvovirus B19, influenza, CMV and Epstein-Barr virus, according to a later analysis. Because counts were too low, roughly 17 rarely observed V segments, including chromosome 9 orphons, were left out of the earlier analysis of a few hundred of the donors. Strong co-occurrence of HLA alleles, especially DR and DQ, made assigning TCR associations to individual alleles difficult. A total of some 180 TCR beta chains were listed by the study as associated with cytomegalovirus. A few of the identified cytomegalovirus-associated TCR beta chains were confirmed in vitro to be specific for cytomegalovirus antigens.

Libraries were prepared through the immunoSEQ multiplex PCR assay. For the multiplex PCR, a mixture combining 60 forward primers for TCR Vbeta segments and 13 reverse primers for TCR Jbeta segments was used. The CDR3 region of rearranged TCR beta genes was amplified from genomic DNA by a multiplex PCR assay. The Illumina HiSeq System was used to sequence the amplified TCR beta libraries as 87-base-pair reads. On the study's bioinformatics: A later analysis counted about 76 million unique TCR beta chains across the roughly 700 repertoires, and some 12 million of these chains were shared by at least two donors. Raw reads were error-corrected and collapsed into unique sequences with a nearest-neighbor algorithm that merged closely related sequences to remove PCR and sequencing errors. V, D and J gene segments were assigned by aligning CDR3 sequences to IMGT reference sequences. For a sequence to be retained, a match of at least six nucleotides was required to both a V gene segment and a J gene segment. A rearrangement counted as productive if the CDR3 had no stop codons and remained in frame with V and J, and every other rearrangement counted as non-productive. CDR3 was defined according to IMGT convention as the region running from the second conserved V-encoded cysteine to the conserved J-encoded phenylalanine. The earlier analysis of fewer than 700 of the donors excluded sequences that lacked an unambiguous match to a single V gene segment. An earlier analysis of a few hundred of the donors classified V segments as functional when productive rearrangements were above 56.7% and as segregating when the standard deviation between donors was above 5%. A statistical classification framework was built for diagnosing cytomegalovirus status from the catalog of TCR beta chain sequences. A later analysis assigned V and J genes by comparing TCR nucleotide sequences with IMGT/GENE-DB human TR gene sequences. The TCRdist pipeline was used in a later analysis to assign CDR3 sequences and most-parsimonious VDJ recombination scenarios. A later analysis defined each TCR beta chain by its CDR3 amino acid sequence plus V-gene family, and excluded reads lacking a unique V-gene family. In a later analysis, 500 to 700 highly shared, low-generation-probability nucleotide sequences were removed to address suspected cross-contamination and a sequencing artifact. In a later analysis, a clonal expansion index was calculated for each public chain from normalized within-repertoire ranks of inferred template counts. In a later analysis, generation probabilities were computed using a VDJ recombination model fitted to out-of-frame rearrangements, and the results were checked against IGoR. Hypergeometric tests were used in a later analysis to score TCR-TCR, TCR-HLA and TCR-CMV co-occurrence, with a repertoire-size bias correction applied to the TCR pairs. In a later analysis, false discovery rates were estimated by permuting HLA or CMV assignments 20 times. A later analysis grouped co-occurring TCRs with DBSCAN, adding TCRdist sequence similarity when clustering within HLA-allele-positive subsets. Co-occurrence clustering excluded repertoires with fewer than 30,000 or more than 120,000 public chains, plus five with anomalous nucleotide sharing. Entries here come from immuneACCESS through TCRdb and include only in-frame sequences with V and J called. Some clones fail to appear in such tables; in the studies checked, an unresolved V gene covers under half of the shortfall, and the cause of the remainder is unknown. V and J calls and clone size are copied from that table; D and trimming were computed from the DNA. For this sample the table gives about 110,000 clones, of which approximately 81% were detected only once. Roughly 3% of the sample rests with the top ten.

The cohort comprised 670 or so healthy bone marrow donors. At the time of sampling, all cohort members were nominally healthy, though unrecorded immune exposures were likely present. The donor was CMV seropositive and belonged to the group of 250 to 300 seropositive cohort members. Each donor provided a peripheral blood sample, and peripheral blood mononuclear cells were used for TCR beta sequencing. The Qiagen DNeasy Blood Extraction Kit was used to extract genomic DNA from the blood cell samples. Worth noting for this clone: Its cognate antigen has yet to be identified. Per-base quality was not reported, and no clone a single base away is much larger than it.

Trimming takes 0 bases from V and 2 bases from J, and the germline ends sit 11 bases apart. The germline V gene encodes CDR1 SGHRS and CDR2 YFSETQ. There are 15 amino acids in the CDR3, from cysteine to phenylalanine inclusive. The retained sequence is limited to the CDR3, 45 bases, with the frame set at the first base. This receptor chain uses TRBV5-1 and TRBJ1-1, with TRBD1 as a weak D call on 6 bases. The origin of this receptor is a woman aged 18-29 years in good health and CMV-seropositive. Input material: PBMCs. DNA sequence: TGCGCCAGCAGCTTGGACAGGGTACAAAACACTGAAGCTTTCTTT. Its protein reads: CASSLDRVQNTEAFF. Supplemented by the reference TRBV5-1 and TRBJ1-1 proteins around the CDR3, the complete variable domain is KAGVTQTPRYLIKTRGQQVTLSCSPISGHRSVSWYQQTPGQGLQFLFEYFSETQRNKGNFPGRFSGRQFSNSRSEMNVSTLELGDSALYLCASSLDRVQNTEAFFGQGTRLTVV.